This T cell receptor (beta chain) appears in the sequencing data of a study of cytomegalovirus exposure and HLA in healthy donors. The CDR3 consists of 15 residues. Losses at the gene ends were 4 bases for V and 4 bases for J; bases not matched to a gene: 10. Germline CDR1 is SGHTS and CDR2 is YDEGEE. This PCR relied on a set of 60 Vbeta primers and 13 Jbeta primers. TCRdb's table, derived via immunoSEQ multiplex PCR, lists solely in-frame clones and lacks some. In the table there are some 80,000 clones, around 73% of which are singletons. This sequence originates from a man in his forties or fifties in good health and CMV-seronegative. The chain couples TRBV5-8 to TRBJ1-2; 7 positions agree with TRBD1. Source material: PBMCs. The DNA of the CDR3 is TGTGCCAGCAGCCCCAGCTGGCAGGGGGGCTATGGCTACACCTTC. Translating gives CASSPSWQGGYGYTF.